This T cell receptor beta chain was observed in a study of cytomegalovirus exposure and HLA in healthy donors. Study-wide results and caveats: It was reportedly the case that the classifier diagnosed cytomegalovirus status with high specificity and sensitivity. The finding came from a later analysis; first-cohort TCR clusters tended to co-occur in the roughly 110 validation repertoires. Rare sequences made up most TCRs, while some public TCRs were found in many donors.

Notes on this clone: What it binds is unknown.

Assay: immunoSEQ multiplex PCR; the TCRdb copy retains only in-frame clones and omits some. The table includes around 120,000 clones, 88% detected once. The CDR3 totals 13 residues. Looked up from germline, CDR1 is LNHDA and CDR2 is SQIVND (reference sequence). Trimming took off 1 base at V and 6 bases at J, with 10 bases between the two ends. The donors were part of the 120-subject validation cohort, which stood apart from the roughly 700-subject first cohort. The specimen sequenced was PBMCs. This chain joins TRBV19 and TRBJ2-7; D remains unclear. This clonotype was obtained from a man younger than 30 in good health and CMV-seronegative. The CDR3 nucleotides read TGTGCCAGTAGTATAGGGCCCCGCACCGAGCAGTACTTC. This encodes CASSIGPRTEQYF.